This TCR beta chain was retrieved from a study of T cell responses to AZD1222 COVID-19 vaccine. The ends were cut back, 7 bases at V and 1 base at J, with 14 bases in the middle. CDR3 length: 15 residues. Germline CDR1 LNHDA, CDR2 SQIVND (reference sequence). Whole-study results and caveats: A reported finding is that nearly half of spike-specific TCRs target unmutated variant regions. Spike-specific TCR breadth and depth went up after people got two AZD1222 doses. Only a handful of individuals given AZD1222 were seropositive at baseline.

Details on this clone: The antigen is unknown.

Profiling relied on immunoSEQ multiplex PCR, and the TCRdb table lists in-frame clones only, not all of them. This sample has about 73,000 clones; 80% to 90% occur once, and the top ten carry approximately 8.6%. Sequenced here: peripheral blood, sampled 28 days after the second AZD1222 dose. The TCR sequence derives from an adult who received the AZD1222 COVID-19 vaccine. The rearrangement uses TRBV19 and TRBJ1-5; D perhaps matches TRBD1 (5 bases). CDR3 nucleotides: TGTGCCAGTAAACTTGACCGGGGCAGCAATCAGCCCCAGCATTTT. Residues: CASKLDRGSNQPQHF.